This TCR beta chain is from a study of blood T cell repertoires in COVID-19. Study-level background: Spain, Italy and the United States supplied samples that represented acute and convalescent COVID-19.

Study processing details: By means of reference gene primer amplification, nucleated cell counts were estimated. Sequencing was performed with immunoSEQ multiplex PCR; in TCRdb, only in-frame clones are kept and a portion is missing. That table gives V, J and clone size, and the DNA gave D and trimming. The sample consists of approximately 100,000 clones, around 82% of them appearing once. CDR3 length equals 14 residues. Germline-derived CDR1 and CDR2 are LGHDT and YNNKEL (reference sequence). The V and J ends lost 4 bases and 7 bases, in that order; junction bases with no gene match: 4. The rearrangement links TRBV3-1 (or the pseudogene TRBV3-2) to TRBJ1-2, with TRBD1 matching 12 bases. This TCR was sampled from a human donor in a cohort sampled during active COVID-19. The source material was peripheral blood. For the CDR3, the DNA is TGTGCCAGCAGCCTCGGGACAGGGGGCGTTGGCTACACCTTC. Translating gives CASSLGTGGVGYTF.